The entry that follows covers one TCR beta chain sequence. Its target is unknown. This sample is drawn from a study of neoadjuvant anti-PD-1 for oral cavity cancer. Study-wide results and caveats: Higher pretreatment blood Treg/Th17 ratios correlated with higher pretreatment blood and lower post-treatment tumor TCRbeta clonality.

Method: immunoSEQ multiplex PCR; TCRdb's copy keeps in-frame clones and lacks some. Of some 30,000 clones listed, around four fifths are singletons. Time point meaning: after neoadjuvant nivolumab, at surgical resection. These newly diagnosed stage II-IVA oral cavity squamous cell carcinoma patients had no prior systemic or radiation treatment. These oral cavity squamous cell carcinomas were HPV-negative and locally advanced. Between the trimmed V and J ends, which lost 0 bases and 1 base, there was a span of 7 bases. The CDR3 is 14 residues long. Germline V gene lookup returns CDR1 SGHRS and CDR2 YFSETQ.

V gene TRBV5-1 combines with J gene TRBJ1-1; the D is unclear. The specimen was PBMCs, collected after nivolumab (anti-PD-1) treatment. This clonotype was sampled from a person between 35 and 79 years old with oral cavity squamous cell carcinoma. This CDR3 is CASSLDGRNTEAFF. CDR3 sequence (DNA): TGCGCCAGCAGCTTGGATGGGCGGAACACTGAAGCTTTCTTT. Filled out from reference TRBV5-1 and TRBJ1-1, the complete variable domain reads KAGVTQTPRYLIKTRGQQVTLSCSPISGHRSVSWYQQTPGQGLQFLFEYFSETQRNKGNFPGRFSGRQFSNSRSEMNVSTLELGDSALYLCASSLDGRNTEAFFGQGTRLTVV.